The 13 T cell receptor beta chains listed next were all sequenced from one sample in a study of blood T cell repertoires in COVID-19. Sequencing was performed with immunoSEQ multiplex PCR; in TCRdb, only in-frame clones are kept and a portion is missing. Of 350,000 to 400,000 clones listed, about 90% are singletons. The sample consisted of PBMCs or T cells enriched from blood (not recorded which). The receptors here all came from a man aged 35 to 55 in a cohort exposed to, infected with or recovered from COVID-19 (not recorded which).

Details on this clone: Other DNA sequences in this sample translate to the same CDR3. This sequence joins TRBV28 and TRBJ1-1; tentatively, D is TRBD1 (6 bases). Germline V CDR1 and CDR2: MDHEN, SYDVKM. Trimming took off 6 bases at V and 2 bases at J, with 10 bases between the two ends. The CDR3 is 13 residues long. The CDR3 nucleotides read TGTGCCAGCAGACGACAGGAAAACACTGAAGCTTTCTTT. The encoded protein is CASRRQENTEAFF.

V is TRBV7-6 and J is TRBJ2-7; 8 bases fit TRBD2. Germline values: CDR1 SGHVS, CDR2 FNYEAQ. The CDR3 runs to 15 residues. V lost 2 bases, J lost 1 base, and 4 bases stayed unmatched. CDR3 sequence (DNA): TGTGCCAGCAGCTTAAAGGCGGGAGGTTCCTACGAGCAGTACTTC. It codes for CASSLKAGGSYEQYF.

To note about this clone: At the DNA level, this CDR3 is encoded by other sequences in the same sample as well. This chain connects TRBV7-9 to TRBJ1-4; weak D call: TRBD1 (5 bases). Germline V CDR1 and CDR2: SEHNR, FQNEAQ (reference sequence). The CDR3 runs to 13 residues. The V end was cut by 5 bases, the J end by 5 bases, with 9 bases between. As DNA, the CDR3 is TGTGCCAGCAGCAGGGGTCGGAATGAAAAACTGTTTTTT. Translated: CASSRGRNEKLFF.

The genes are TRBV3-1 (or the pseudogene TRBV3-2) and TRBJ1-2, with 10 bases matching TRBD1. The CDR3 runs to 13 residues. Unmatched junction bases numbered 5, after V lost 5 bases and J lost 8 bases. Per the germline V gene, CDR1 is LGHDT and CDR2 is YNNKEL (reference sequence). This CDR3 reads CASSWDRGIGYTF. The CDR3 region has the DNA TGTGCCAGCAGCTGGGACAGGGGAATAGGCTACACCTTC.

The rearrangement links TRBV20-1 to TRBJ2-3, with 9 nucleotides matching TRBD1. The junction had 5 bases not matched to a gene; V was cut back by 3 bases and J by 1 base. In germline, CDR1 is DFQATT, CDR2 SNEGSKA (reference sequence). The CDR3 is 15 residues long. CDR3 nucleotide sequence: TGCAGTGCTAGTAACCGGGACAGGGGCACAGATACGCAGTATTTT. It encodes CSASNRDRGTDTQYF.

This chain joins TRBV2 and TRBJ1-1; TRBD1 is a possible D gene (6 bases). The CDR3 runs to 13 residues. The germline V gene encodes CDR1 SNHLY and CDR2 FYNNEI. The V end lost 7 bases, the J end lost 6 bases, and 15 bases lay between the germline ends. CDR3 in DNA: TGTGCCAGCATACTCACAGGGACCGCTGAAGCTTTCTTT. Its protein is CASILTGTAEAFF.

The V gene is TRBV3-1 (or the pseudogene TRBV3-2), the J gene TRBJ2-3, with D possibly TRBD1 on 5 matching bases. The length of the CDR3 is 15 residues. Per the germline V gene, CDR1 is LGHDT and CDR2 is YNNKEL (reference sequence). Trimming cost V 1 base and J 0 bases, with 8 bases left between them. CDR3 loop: CASSQATVSTDTQYF. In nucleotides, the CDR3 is TGTGCCAGCAGCCAAGCGACAGTAAGCACAGATACGCAGTATTTT.

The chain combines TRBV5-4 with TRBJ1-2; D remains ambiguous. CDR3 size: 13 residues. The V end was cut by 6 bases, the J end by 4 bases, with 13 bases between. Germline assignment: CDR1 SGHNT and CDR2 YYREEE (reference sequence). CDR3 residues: CASNGPEGYGYTF. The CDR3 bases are TGTGCCAGCAACGGGCCAGAGGGCTATGGCTACACCTTC. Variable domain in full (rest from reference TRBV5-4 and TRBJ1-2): ETGVTQSPTHLIKTRGQQVTLRCSSQSGHNTVSWYQQALGQGPQFIFQYYREEENGRGNFPPRFSGLQFPNYSSELNVNALELDDSALYLCASNGPEGYGYTFGSGTRLTVV.

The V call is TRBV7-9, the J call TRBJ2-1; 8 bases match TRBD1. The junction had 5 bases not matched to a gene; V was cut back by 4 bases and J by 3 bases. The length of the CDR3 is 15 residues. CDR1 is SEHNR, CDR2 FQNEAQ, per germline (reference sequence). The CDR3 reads CASSSRDRNYNEQFF. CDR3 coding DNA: TGTGCCAGCAGCTCCCGGGACAGGAACTACAATGAGCAGTTCTTC.

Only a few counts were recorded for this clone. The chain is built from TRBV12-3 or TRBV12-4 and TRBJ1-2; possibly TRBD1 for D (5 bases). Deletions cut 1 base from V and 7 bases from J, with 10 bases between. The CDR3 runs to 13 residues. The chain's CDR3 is CASSLGDRGGYTF. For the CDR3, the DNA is TGTGCCAGCAGTTTAGGAGACAGAGGTGGCTACACCTTC.

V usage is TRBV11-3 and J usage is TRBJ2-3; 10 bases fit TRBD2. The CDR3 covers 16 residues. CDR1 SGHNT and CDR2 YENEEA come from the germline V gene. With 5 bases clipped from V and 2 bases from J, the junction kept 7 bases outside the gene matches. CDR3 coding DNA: TGTGCCAGCAGCGCGGGAGGGACTAGCGACACAGATACGCAGTATTTT. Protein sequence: CASSAGGTSDTDTQYF.

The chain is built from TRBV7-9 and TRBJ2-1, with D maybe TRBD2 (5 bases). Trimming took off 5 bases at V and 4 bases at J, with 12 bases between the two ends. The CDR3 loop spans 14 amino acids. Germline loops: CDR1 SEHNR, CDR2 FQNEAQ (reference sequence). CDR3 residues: CASSPTAAYNEQFF. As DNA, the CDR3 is TGTGCCAGCAGCCCCACAGCGGCTTACAATGAGCAGTTCTTC.

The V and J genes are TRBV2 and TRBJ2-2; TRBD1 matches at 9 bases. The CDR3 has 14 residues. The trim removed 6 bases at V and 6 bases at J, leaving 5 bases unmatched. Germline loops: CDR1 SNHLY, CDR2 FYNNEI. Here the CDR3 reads CASSDRTGAGELFF. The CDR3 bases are TGTGCCAGCAGCGACAGGACAGGGGCCGGGGAGCTGTTTTTT.